The sequence of this TCR beta chain was determined in a study of shared clonotypes between healthy human individuals. TCRdb keeps only in-frame clones here, not all; method: immunoSEQ multiplex PCR. The sample carries more than 550,000 clones, roughly 87% recorded once. Study results and limitations: With a handful of donors compared, 4.5% to 6.5% of naive CD4 clonotypes were shared.

As regards this clone: Antigen unknown.

CD45RO+ cells joined CCR7-negative CD45RA+ TemRA cells to form CD8 memory. The CDR3 length is 22 residues. The receptor's source is a man aged 18 to 29 in good health. Some clones in this sample may be carry-over from other donors' samples. V gene TRBV21-1 combines with J gene TRBJ2-5; no check of the table's D call, TRBD1, against the DNA was made. TRBV21-1 is a recognized pseudogene. Sequencing input: memory CD8+ T cells from PBMCs. Subset described: CD45RO+ cells pooled with CCR7-negative TemRA cells. DNA of the CDR3: TGTGCCAGCAGCAAATTCGGGGGATCTTCGGAATTAGGGCAGGGGGCTCACGAGACCCAGTACTTC. It is translated as CASSKFGGSSELGQGAHETQYF.